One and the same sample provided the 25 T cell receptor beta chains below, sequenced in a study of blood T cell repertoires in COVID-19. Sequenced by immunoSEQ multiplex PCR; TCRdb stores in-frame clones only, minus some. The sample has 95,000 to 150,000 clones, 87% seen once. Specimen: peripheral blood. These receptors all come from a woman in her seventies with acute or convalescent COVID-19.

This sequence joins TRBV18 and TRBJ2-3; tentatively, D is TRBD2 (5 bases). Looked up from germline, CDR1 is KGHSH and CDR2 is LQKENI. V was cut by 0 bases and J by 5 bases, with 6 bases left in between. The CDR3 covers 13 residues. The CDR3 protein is CASSPPAGDTQYF. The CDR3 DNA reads TGTGCCAGCTCACCACCGGCGGGAGATACGCAGTATTTT.

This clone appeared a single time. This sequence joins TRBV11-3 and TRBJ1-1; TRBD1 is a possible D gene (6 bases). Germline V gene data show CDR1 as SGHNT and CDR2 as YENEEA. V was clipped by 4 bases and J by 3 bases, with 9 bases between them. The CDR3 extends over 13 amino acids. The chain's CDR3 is CASSSRQDTEAFF. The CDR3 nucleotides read TGTGCCAGCAGCTCCAGACAGGACACTGAAGCTTTCTTT.

CDR3 nucleotides: TGCAGCGTTGTGAGACAGGGTACAGATACGCAGTATTTT. Amino acid sequence: CSVVRQGTDTQYF. This chain links TRBV29-1 with TRBJ2-3, with 7 bases identical to TRBD1. Germline CDR1 SQVTM, CDR2 ANQGSEA. The ends lost 4 bases at V and 3 bases at J; junction bases unmatched: 4. The CDR3 is 13 residues long.

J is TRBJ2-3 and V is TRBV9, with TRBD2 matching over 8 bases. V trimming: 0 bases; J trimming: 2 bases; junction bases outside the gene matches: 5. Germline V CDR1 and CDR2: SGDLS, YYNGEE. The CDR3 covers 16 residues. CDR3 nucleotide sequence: TGTGCCAGCAGCGTAGGTAGCGGGGCGATCACAGATACGCAGTATTTT. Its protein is CASSVGSGAITDTQYF.

Here the CDR3 reads CASSLTPGQGNTEAFF. The CDR3, as DNA: TGTGCCAGCAGTTTAACCCCAGGACAGGGGAACACTGAAGCTTTCTTT. J is TRBJ1-1 and V is TRBV7-9; 8 nucleotides line up with TRBD1. Trimming took 6 bases from V and 1 from J; bases not matched to a gene: 10. Germline lookup yields CDR1 SEHNR and CDR2 FQNEAQ (reference sequence). The CDR3 contains 16 residues.

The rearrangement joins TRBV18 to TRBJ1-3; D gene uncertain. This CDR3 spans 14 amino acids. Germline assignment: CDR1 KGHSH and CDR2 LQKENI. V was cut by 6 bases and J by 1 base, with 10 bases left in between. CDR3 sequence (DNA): TGTGCCAGCTCCCAGGAACAATCTGGAAACACCATATATTTT. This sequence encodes CASSQEQSGNTIYF.

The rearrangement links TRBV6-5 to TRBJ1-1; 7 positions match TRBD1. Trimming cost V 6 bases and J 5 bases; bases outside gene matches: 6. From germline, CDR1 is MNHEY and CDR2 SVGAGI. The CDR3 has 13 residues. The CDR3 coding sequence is TGTGCCAGCAGGAGACAGGGTGAGACTGAAGCTTTCTTT. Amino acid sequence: CASRRQGETEAFF.

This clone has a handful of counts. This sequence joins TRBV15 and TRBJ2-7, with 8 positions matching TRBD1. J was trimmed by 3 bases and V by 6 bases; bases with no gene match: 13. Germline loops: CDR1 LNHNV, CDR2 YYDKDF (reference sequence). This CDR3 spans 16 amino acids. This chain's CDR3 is CATSRDLGQGIYEQYF. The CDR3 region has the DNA TGTGCCACCAGTCGGGACTTAGGACAGGGAATCTACGAGCAGTACTTC.

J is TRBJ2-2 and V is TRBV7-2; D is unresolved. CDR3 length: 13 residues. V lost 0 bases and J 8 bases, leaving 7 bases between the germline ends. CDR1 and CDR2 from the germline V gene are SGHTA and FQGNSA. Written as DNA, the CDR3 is TGTGCCAGCAGCTTAGCGTCATTTGGGGAGCTGTTTTTT. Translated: CASSLASFGELFF.

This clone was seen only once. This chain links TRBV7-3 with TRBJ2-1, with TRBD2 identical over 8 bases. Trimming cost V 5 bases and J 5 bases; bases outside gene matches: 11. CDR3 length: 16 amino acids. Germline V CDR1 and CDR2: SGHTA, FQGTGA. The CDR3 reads CASSLIGGGGHNEQFF. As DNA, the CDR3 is TGTGCCAGCAGCCTCATTGGGGGCGGGGGGCACAATGAGCAGTTCTTC.

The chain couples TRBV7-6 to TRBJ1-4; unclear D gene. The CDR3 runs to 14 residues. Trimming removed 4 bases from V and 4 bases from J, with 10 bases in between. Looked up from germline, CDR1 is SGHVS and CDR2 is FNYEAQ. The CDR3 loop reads CASSSQSLNEKLFF. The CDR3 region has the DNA TGTGCCAGCAGCTCACAGAGTCTTAATGAAAAACTGTTTTTT.

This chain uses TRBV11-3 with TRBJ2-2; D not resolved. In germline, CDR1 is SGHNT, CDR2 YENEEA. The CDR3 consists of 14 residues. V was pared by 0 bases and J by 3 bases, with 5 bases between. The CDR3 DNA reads TGTGCCAGCAGCTTAGAGAGTTACACCGGGGAGCTGTTTTTT. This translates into CASSLESYTGELFF.

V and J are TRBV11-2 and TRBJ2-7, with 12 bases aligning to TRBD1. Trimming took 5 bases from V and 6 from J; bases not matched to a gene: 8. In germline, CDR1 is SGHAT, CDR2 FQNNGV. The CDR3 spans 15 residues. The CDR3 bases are TGTGCCAGCAGCCCGCCGGGACAGGGGGCCGCCGAGCAGTACTTC. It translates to CASSPPGQGAAEQYF.

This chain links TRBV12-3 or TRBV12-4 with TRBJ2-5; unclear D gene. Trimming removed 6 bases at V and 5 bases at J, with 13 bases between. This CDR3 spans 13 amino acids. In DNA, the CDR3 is TGTGCCAGCAGCCCGAGGAGCCGGGAGACCCAGTACTTC. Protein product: CASSPRSRETQYF.

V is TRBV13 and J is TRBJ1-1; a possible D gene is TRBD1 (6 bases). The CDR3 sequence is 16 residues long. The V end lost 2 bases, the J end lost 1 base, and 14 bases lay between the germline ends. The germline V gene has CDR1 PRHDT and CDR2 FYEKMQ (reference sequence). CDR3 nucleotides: TGTGCCAGCAGCTTATATTTTGGGACACCGAACACTGAAGCTTTCTTT. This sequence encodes CASSLYFGTPNTEAFF.

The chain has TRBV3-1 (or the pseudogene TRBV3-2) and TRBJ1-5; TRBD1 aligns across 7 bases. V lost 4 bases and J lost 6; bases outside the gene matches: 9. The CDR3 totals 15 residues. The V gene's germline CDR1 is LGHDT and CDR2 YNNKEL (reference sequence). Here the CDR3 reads CASSPRTGPSQPQHF. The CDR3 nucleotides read TGTGCCAGCAGCCCGCGGACAGGCCCCAGTCAGCCCCAGCATTTT.

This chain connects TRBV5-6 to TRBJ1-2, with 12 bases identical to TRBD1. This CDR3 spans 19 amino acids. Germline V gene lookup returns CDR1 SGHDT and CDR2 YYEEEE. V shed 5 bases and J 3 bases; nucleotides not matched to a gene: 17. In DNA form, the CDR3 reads TGTGCCAGCAGTACCATATTCGGGACAGGGGGCGTAATGGACTATGGCTACACCTTC. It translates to CASSTIFGTGGVMDYGYTF. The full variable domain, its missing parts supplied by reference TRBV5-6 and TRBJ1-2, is DAGVTQSPTHLIKTRGQQVTLRCSPKSGHDTVSWYQQALGQGPQFIFQYYEEEERQRGNFPDRFSGHQFPNYSSELNVNALLLGDSALYLCASSTIFGTGGVMDYGYTFGSGTRLTVV.

In DNA form, the CDR3 reads TGCGCCAGCAGCTATCGACAGGTGGGATACGACCAAGCTTTCTTT. This translates into CASSYRQVGYDQAFF. The chain is built from TRBV5-1 and TRBJ1-1, with D maybe TRBD1 (6 bases). Per the germline V gene, CDR1 is SGHRS and CDR2 is YFSETQ. This CDR3 is 15 amino acids long. Deletions cut 3 bases from V and 9 bases from J, with 21 bases between. The complete variable domain, with remaining parts taken from reference TRBV5-1 and TRBJ1-1, reads KAGVTQTPRYLIKTRGQQVTLSCSPISGHRSVSWYQQTPGQGLQFLFEYFSETQRNKGNFPGRFSGRQFSNSRSEMNVSTLELGDSALYLCASSYRQVGYDQAFFGQGTRLTVV.

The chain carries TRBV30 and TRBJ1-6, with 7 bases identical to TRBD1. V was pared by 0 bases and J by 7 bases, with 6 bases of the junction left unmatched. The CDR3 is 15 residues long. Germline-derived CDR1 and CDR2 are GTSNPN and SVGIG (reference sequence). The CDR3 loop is CAWSVSQGINSPLHF. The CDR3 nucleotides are TGTGCCTGGAGTGTGTCACAGGGGATAAATTCACCCCTCCACTTT.

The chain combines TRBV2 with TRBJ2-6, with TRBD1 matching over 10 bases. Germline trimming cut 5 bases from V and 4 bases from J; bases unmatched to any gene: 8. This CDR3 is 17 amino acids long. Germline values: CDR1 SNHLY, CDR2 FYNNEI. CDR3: CASSTGTGVTGANVLTF. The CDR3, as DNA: TGTGCCAGCAGTACGGGGACAGGGGTTACCGGGGCCAACGTCCTGACTTTC.

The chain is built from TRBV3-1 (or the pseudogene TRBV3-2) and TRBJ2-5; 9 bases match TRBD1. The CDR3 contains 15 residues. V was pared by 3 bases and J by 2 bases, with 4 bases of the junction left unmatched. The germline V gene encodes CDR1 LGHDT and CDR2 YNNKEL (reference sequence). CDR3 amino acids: CASSHPTGGQETQYF. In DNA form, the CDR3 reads TGTGCCAGCAGCCACCCGACAGGGGGTCAAGAGACCCAGTACTTC.

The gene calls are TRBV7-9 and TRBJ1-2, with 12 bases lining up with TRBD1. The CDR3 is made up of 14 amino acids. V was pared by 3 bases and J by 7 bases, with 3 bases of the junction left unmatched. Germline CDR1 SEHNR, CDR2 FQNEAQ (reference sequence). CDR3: CASSFGTGGRGYTF. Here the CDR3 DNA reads TGTGCCAGCAGCTTCGGGACAGGGGGCCGTGGCTACACCTTC.

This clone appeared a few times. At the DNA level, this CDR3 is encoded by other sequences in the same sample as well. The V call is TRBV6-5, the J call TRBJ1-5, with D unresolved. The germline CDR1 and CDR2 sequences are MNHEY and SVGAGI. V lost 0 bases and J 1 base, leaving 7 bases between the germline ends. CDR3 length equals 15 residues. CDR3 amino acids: CASSYSRQSNQPQHF. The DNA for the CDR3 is TGTGCCAGCAGTTACTCGAGGCAGAGCAATCAGCCCCAGCATTTT.

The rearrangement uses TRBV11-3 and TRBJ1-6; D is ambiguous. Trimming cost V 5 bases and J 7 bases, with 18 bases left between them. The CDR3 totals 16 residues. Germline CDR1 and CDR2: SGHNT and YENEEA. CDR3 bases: TGTGCCAGCAGCCCCACGTTGGGCAGCATAAATTCACCCCTCCACTTT. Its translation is CASSPTLGSINSPLHF.

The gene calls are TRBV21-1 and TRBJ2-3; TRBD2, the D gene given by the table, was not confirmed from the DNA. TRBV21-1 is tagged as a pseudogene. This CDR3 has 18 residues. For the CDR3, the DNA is TGTGCCAGCAGCAAACGTAAGGCTAGCGGGGCTTGGAGAGATACGCAGTATTTT. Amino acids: CASSKRKASGAWRDTQYF.